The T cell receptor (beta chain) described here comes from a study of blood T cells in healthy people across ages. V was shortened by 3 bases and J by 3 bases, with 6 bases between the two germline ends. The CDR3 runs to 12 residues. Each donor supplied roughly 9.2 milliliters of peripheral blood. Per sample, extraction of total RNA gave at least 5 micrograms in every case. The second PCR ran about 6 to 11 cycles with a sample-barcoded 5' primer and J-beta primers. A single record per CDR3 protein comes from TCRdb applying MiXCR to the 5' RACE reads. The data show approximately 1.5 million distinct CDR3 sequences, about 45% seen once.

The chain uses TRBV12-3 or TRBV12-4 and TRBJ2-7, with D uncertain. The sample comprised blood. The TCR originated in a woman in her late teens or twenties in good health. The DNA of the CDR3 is TGTGCCAGCAGTTTTGAAGACTACGAGCAGTACTTC. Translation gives CASSFEDYEQYF.